These 7 T cell receptor beta chains came from one sample sequenced in a study of T cells in Graves' hyperthyroidism and ophthalmopathy. Amplification targeted TCR beta CDR3 regions from RNA transcripts. RT-PCR in the first round (using the HTBI primer set) targeted the TCR CDR3. TCRdb reanalysed the multiplex PCR reads using MiXCR and keeps one entry per CDR3 protein. The sample yields some 530,000 distinct CDR3 sequences, approximately 23% seen once. Sequencing input: blood. The origin of the receptors is a woman in her seventies with Graves' ophthalmopathy.

This sequence joins TRBV6-1 and TRBJ2-7; a weak D match, TRBD2 (5 bases). The V and J ends lost 5 bases and 4 bases respectively, with 15 bases between them. The CDR3 consists of 14 residues. Germline CDR1 reads MNHNS; CDR2 reads SASEGT. The CDR3 sequence is CASSYAGPGYEQYF. The CDR3 nucleotides are TGTGCCAGCAGTTACGCGGGCCCGGGTTACGAGCAGTACTTC.

This clonotype was seen ten or more times. The V gene is TRBV28, the J gene TRBJ2-3, with D tentatively TRBD1 or TRBD2 (5 bases each). V gave up 6 bases and J gave up 7 bases, with 11 bases separating them. Per germline, CDR1 MDHEN and CDR2 SYDVKM. This CDR3 contains 12 residues. This CDR3 reads CASRTPGHTQYF. CDR3 in DNA: TGTGCCAGCAGGACCCCGGGGCATACGCAGTATTTT.

The chain links TRBV7-9 to TRBJ2-7, with TRBD2 matching over 9 bases. The length of the CDR3 is 16 residues. Germline trimming cut 1 base from V and 3 bases from J; bases unmatched to any gene: 7. Germline CDR1 is SEHNR and CDR2 is FQNEAQ (reference sequence). The CDR3: CASSLVLTSGLYEQYF. For the CDR3, the DNA is TGTGCCAGCAGCTTAGTCCTGACTAGCGGCCTCTACGAGCAGTACTTC.

This clonotype was seen many times. The rearrangement uses TRBV6-1 and TRBJ2-5, with 12 bases lining up with TRBD2. Trimming cost V 5 bases and J 2 bases; bases outside gene matches: 6. The CDR3 has 16 amino acids. In germline, CDR1 is MNHNS, CDR2 SASEGT. CDR3 protein: CASSTGTSGLQETQYF. The CDR3 DNA reads as TGTGCCAGCAGTACGGGGACTAGCGGGCTACAAGAGACCCAGTACTTC.

The chain has TRBV30 and TRBJ1-1; 8 bases line up with TRBD1. The CDR3 totals 14 residues. Germline assignment: CDR1 GTSNPN and CDR2 SVGIG (reference sequence). J was trimmed by 7 bases and V by 2 bases; bases with no gene match: 9. CDR3 coding DNA: TGTGCCTGGAGTCCGATGACAGGGGCCATTGAAGCTTTCTTT. Protein: CAWSPMTGAIEAFF. The full variable domain, rest sourced from reference TRBV30 and TRBJ1-1, is SQTIHQWPATLVQPVGSPLSLECTVEGTSNPNLYWYRQAAGRGLQLLFYSVGIGQISSEVPQNLSASRPQDRQFILSSKKLLLSDSGFYLCAWSPMTGAIEAFFGQGTRLTVV.

The chain recombines TRBV20-1 with TRBJ2-5; D assignment may be TRBD1 or TRBD2 (5 bases each). The V end was cut by 3 bases, the J end by 3 bases, with 11 bases between. The V gene's germline CDR1 is DFQATT and CDR2 SNEGSKA (reference sequence). CDR3 length: 13 residues. The CDR3 protein is CSARGDGEETQYF. CDR3 nucleotide sequence: TGCAGTGCTAGGGGGGACGGGGAAGAGACCCAGTACTTC.

V is TRBV24-1 and J is TRBJ2-2, with unresolved D. The CDR3 has 11 residues. Germline assignment: CDR1 KGHDR and CDR2 SFDVKD. V shed 9 bases and J shed 7 bases, with 8 bases lying between them. The CDR3 bases are TGTGCCACCGGCTTGGACGGGGAGCTGTTTTTT. As protein: CATGLDGELFF.